Listed below are T cell receptor beta chains from one sample, sequenced in a study of T cell responses to AZD1222 COVID-19 vaccine. TCRdb's table, derived via immunoSEQ multiplex PCR, lists solely in-frame clones and lacks some. The sample holds some 120,000 clones; about 90% are singletons and the top ten take around 1.5%. The sequences come from peripheral blood, collected on day 0 of AZD1222 vaccination. The receptors come from an adult in good health. Both conserved end residues are part of each CDR3. D genes are given only for firm matches. A row's size may be missing; if present it is once, few, many or a size class.

clone_size: few
d_call: .
v_call: TRBV7-9
j_call: TRBJ1-2
cdr3_aa: CASSSEEGAYGYTF
cdr3_nt: TGTGCCAGCAGCTCCGAGGAGGGAGCCTATGGCTACACCTTC

clone_size: .
d_call: TRBD1
v_call: TRBV20-1
j_call: TRBJ2-1
cdr3_aa: CSARRGGEQFF
cdr3_nt: TGCAGTGCTAGACGAGGGGGCGAGCAGTTCTTC

clone_size: .
d_call: .
v_call: TRBV5-1
j_call: TRBJ1-2
cdr3_aa: CASSFGQDYGYTF
cdr3_nt: TGCGCCAGCAGCTTCGGGCAGGACTATGGCTACACCTTC

clone_size: .
d_call: TRBD1
v_call: TRBV5-1
j_call: TRBJ2-1
cdr3_aa: CASSLGTGDYNEQFF
cdr3_nt: TGCGCCAGCAGCTTGGGCACAGGGGACTACAATGAGCAGTTCTTC

clone_size: .
d_call: .
v_call: TRBV28
j_call: TRBJ1-6
cdr3_aa: CASSLAGAPDSPLHF
cdr3_nt: TGTGCCAGCAGTTTAGCAGGGGCGCCGGATTCACCCCTCCACTTT

clone_size: .
d_call: .
v_call: TRBV10-1
j_call: TRBJ2-3
cdr3_aa: CASSITDTQYF
cdr3_nt: TGCGCCAGCAGTATCACAGATACGCAGTATTTT

clone_size: few
d_call: TRBD2
v_call: TRBV2
j_call: TRBJ2-7
cdr3_aa: CASSGRTSEIPPHNEQYF
cdr3_nt: TGTGCCAGCAGTGGAAGGACTAGCGAGATCCCACCACACAACGAGCAGTACTTC

clone_size: .
d_call: TRBD1
v_call: TRBV6-5
j_call: TRBJ1-5
cdr3_aa: CASSPGTGSNQPQHF
cdr3_nt: TGTGCCAGCAGCCCCGGGACAGGCAGCAATCAGCCCCAGCATTTT

clone_size: .
d_call: TRBD1
v_call: TRBV12-3/TRBV12-4
j_call: TRBJ1-2
cdr3_aa: CASSLGTDYGYTF
cdr3_nt: TGTGCCAGCAGTCTTGGGACAGACTATGGCTACACCTTC

clone_size: .
d_call: .
v_call: TRBV19
j_call: TRBJ1-2
cdr3_aa: CASSTRLAAIPYYGYTF
cdr3_nt: TGTGCCAGTAGCACCCGTTTGGCAGCCATACCTTACTATGGCTACACCTTC

clone_size: .
d_call: TRBD2
v_call: TRBV27
j_call: TRBJ2-7
cdr3_aa: CASSRLAGGEEQYF
cdr3_nt: TGTGCCAGCAGCAGACTAGCGGGAGGGGAAGAGCAGTACTTC

clone_size: .
d_call: .
v_call: TRBV19
j_call: TRBJ1-5
cdr3_aa: CASTPTPNSNQPQHF
cdr3_nt: TGTGCCAGTACCCCAACCCCCAATAGCAATCAGCCCCAGCATTTT

clone_size: .
d_call: .
v_call: TRBV5-1
j_call: TRBJ1-2
cdr3_aa: CASSLAPEGLTYGYTF
cdr3_nt: TGCGCCAGCAGCTTGGCCCCCGAAGGTCTAACCTATGGCTACACCTTC

clone_size: .
d_call: TRBD1
v_call: TRBV4-2
j_call: TRBJ1-2
cdr3_aa: CASSPGQTNYGYTF
cdr3_nt: TGTGCCAGCAGCCCGGGACAGACGAACTATGGCTACACCTTC

clone_size: .
d_call: .
v_call: TRBV2
j_call: TRBJ2-2
cdr3_aa: CASGGVGSTVAGELFF
cdr3_nt: TGTGCCAGCGGAGGGGTCGGGAGTACGGTGGCCGGGGAGCTGTTTTTT

clone_size: .
d_call: .
v_call: TRBV5-1
j_call: TRBJ2-3
cdr3_aa: CASSLLYPARDTQYF
cdr3_nt: TGCGCCAGCAGCTTATTATACCCAGCTCGAGATACGCAGTATTTT

clone_size: .
d_call: .
v_call: TRBV11-2
j_call: TRBJ2-1
cdr3_aa: CASSLGFGDNEQFF
cdr3_nt: TGTGCCAGCAGCTTAGGGTTCGGGGACAATGAGCAGTTCTTC

clone_size: .
d_call: .
v_call: TRBV5-1
j_call: TRBJ1-2
cdr3_aa: CASSPRGAGEAFNYGYTF
cdr3_nt: TGCGCCAGCAGCCCTCGCGGGGCAGGGGAGGCCTTTAACTATGGCTACACCTTC

clone_size: few
d_call: .
v_call: TRBV15
j_call: TRBJ1-5
cdr3_aa: CATSRLGTPFNQPQHF
cdr3_nt: TGTGCCACCAGCAGACTCGGGACACCGTTCAATCAGCCCCAGCATTTT

clone_size: .
d_call: .
v_call: TRBV7-6
j_call: TRBJ1-2
cdr3_aa: CASSFDSHGYTF
cdr3_nt: TGTGCCAGCAGCTTTGACAGTCATGGCTACACCTTC

clone_size: few
d_call: TRBD1
v_call: TRBV28
j_call: TRBJ1-5
cdr3_aa: CASSLVAWDRIYSNQPQHF
cdr3_nt: TGTGCCAGCAGTTTGGTCGCATGGGACAGAATTTATAGCAATCAGCCCCAGCATTTT

clone_size: .
d_call: .
v_call: TRBV5-1
j_call: TRBJ1-6
cdr3_aa: CASSPGQTGSYNSPLHF
cdr3_nt: TGCGCCAGCAGCCCTGGACAGACCGGCTCCTATAATTCACCCCTCCACTTT

clone_size: .
d_call: .
v_call: TRBV4-1
j_call: TRBJ1-1
cdr3_aa: CASSPGRGLGDTEAFF
cdr3_nt: TGCGCCAGCAGCCCGGGGAGGGGTTTAGGTGACACTGAAGCTTTCTTT

clone_size: .
d_call: .
v_call: TRBV6-6
j_call: TRBJ2-7
cdr3_aa: CASSFNPDTRYEQYF
cdr3_nt: TGTGCCAGCAGTTTTAACCCAGATACCCGCTACGAGCAGTACTTC

clone_size: .
d_call: TRBD1
v_call: TRBV24-1
j_call: TRBJ2-7
cdr3_aa: CATSAPGQGSYEQYF
cdr3_nt: TGTGCCACCAGTGCTCCTGGACAGGGCAGCTACGAGCAGTACTTC

clone_size: .
d_call: TRBD2
v_call: TRBV14
j_call: TRBJ2-5
cdr3_aa: CASSQTDTWGGKDQYF
cdr3_nt: TGTGCCAGCAGCCAAACCGACACGTGGGGAGGGAAGGACCAGTACTTC

clone_size: .
d_call: .
v_call: TRBV7-3
j_call: TRBJ1-1
cdr3_aa: CASSPNDLGTEAFF
cdr3_nt: TGTGCCAGCAGCCCAAACGATCTGGGCACTGAAGCTTTCTTT

clone_size: .
d_call: .
v_call: TRBV5-4
j_call: TRBJ2-2
cdr3_aa: CASSHLSANTGELFF
cdr3_nt: TGTGCCAGCAGCCATTTATCAGCGAACACCGGGGAGCTGTTTTTT

clone_size: once
d_call: .
v_call: TRBV7-3
j_call: TRBJ2-2
cdr3_aa: CASSFESGGELFF
cdr3_nt: TGTGCCAGCAGTTTTGAATCGGGCGGGGAGCTGTTTTTT

clone_size: .
d_call: TRBD1
v_call: TRBV27
j_call: TRBJ1-2
cdr3_aa: CASGIGQGADFNYGYTF
cdr3_nt: TGTGCCAGCGGAATCGGACAGGGGGCCGATTTTAACTATGGCTACACCTTC

clone_size: .
d_call: TRBD2
v_call: TRBV27
j_call: TRBJ2-1
cdr3_aa: CASSYTSGIVNEQFF
cdr3_nt: TGTGCCAGCAGTTACACTAGCGGGATAGTAAATGAGCAGTTCTTC

clone_size: .
d_call: .
v_call: TRBV19
j_call: TRBJ1-1
cdr3_aa: CASSIASGEAFF
cdr3_nt: TGTGCCAGTAGTATAGCGTCGGGGGAGGCTTTCTTT

clone_size: .
d_call: TRBD2
v_call: TRBV6-5
j_call: TRBJ2-5
cdr3_aa: CASSETSGRGETQYF
cdr3_nt: TGTGCCAGCAGCGAGACTAGCGGGAGGGGGGAGACCCAGTACTTC

clone_size: .
d_call: TRBD2
v_call: TRBV6-5
j_call: TRBJ2-1
cdr3_aa: CASSYSRGSHNEQFF
cdr3_nt: TGTGCCAGCAGTTACAGCCGCGGGAGCCACAATGAGCAGTTCTTC

clone_size: .
d_call: TRBD1
v_call: TRBV27
j_call: TRBJ2-7
cdr3_aa: CASSLGEGQGRDEQYF
cdr3_nt: TGTGCCAGCAGTTTAGGAGAGGGACAGGGGCGCGACGAGCAGTACTTC

clone_size: few
d_call: .
v_call: TRBV5-1
j_call: TRBJ1-1
cdr3_aa: CASSPGTGEAFF
cdr3_nt: TGCGCCAGCAGCCCCGGGACTGGTGAAGCTTTCTTT

clone_size: .
d_call: .
v_call: TRBV9
j_call: TRBJ1-1
cdr3_aa: CASSVDGGVNTEAFF
cdr3_nt: TGTGCCAGCAGCGTAGATGGGGGGGTGAACACTGAAGCTTTCTTT

clone_size: .
d_call: .
v_call: TRBV10-2
j_call: TRBJ2-7
cdr3_aa: CASSDSLLNEQYF
cdr3_nt: TGCGCCAGCAGTGACTCCTTACTGAACGAGCAGTACTTC

clone_size: .
d_call: TRBD2
v_call: TRBV9
j_call: TRBJ2-3
cdr3_aa: CASSVAGGASTDTQYF
cdr3_nt: TGTGCCAGCAGCGTAGCGGGGGGAGCGAGCACAGATACGCAGTATTTT

clone_size: .
d_call: .
v_call: TRBV3-1/TRBV3-2
j_call: TRBJ2-1
cdr3_aa: CASSQDPLLHNEQFF
cdr3_nt: TGTGCCAGCAGCCAAGATCCCCTACTACACAATGAGCAGTTCTTC

clone_size: .
d_call: .
v_call: TRBV7-9
j_call: TRBJ1-6
cdr3_aa: CASRGNRVIFLHF
cdr3_nt: TGTGCCAGCAGGGGGAACAGGGTTATTTTCCTCCACTTT

clone_size: once
d_call: .
v_call: TRBV24-1
j_call: TRBJ2-3
cdr3_aa: CATSDWSRGSDTQYF
cdr3_nt: TGTGCCACCAGTGATTGGTCAAGGGGCTCAGATACGCAGTATTTT

clone_size: .
d_call: .
v_call: TRBV30
j_call: TRBJ2-1
cdr3_aa: CAWNRGRPGNEQFF
cdr3_nt: TGTGCCTGGAATCGGGGGAGGCCGGGCAATGAGCAGTTCTTC

clone_size: .
d_call: TRBD1
v_call: TRBV7-3
j_call: TRBJ1-1
cdr3_aa: CASSLTAGGTEAFF
cdr3_nt: TGTGCCAGCAGCTTAACCGCAGGGGGCACTGAAGCTTTCTTT

clone_size: .
d_call: TRBD1
v_call: TRBV10-3
j_call: TRBJ1-1
cdr3_aa: CAISVSGTGLMNTEAFF
cdr3_nt: TGTGCCATCTCGGTTTCTGGGACAGGGCTTATGAACACTGAAGCTTTCTTT

clone_size: once
d_call: .
v_call: TRBV11-3
j_call: TRBJ2-7
cdr3_aa: CASSLGGTQYEQYF
cdr3_nt: TGTGCCAGCAGCTTAGGCGGGACTCAATACGAGCAGTACTTC

clone_size: .
d_call: .
v_call: TRBV28
j_call: TRBJ2-7
cdr3_aa: CASSSVGLLYEQYF
cdr3_nt: TGTGCCAGCAGTTCTGTCGGACTTCTCTACGAGCAGTACTTC

clone_size: .
d_call: TRBD2
v_call: TRBV7-9
j_call: TRBJ2-2
cdr3_aa: CASSPGGNTGELFF
cdr3_nt: TGTGCCAGCTCTCCGGGGGGGAACACCGGGGAGCTGTTTTTT

clone_size: once
d_call: .
v_call: TRBV5-4
j_call: TRBJ2-1
cdr3_aa: CASNDPAYNEQFF
cdr3_nt: TGTGCCAGCAACGACCCAGCCTACAATGAGCAGTTCTTC

clone_size: once
d_call: .
v_call: TRBV27
j_call: TRBJ1-2
cdr3_aa: CASSHHGRTGSGNYGYTF
cdr3_nt: TGTGCCAGCAGTCACCATGGCCGAACAGGGTCTGGTAACTATGGCTACACCTTC

clone_size: .
d_call: .
v_call: TRBV5-1
j_call: TRBJ2-2
cdr3_aa: CASSLDSNTGELFF
cdr3_nt: TGCGCCAGCAGCTTGGACAGTAACACCGGGGAGCTGTTTTTT